Below, 3 T cell receptor beta chains from the same sample are listed, as sequenced in a study of response to subunit inactivated influenza vaccine. MiXCR, run by TCRdb on the RT-PCR reads, gives a single entry per CDR3 protein. The sample yields about 540,000 distinct CDR3 sequences, around a quarter seen once. This sample was shared with a second study, whose subject was T cells expressing NK-cell markers. From that report: 5'RACE template switching with UMIs produced the TCR beta cDNA.

Source: CD4+ T cells sorted from PBMCs, taken about 13 days after vaccination. These receptors all come from a man aged 45-65 years who received an inactivated influenza vaccine.

The CDR3 sequence: CSVEAAGRGIPTDTQYF. As DNA, the CDR3 is TGCAGCGTTGAAGCGGCAGGGAGGGGCATACCCACAGATACGCAGTATTTT. The chain is built from TRBV29-1 and TRBJ2-3; 7 bases fit TRBD2. Germline CDR1 and CDR2: SQVTM and ANQGSEA. This CDR3 has 17 residues. The V and J ends lost 1 base and 2 bases, in that order; junction bases with no gene match: 12.

The chain employs TRBV12-3 or TRBV12-4 and TRBJ2-5, with 9 nucleotides matching TRBD1. With 4 bases clipped from V and 2 bases from J, the junction kept 5 bases outside the gene matches. This CDR3 spans 15 amino acids. The CDR3 DNA sequence: TGTGCCAGCAGTTATAACAGGGGGCGGCAAGAGACCCAGTACTTC. Translated: CASSYNRGRQETQYF.

This sequence joins TRBV20-1 and TRBJ2-5; TRBD2 is a possible D gene (6 bases). CDR3 length: 14 residues. CDR1 is DFQATT, CDR2 SNEGSKA, per germline (reference sequence). V shed 2 bases and J shed 2 bases, with 12 bases lying between them. The CDR3 here is CSARQGGGQETQYF. Written as DNA, the CDR3 is TGCAGTGCTAGACAGGGCGGAGGGCAAGAGACCCAGTACTTC.